This T cell receptor beta chain was sequenced for a study of blood T cell repertoires in COVID-19 (dated by TCRdb to between 2020 and 2021). At the level of the whole study: Samples covering the acute and convalescent phases of COVID-19 were provided by collaborators in the United States, Italy and Spain. Subjects who had been exposed to COVID-19, were actively infected with it, or had recovered from it provided the deeply sampled blood TCRbeta repertoires that made up the dataset. Samples came from the ongoing ImmuneRACE study (first 160 participants) plus 1,254 subjects from 6 global collaborators. HLA class I and class II types, where available, came from metadata supplied by the sample provider rather than from assay-based typing. The repertoires were released in a freely available public database meant as a resource for research on the immune response to SARS-CoV-2. The sample metadata nearly always contained a de-identified subject ID, COVID-19 status, age in years and sex. The prospective study material was composed of cDNA or gDNA derived from T cells, B-cell-depleted T cells, or PBMCs. What the research found in general, with its limitations: The amount of clinical and demographic metadata varied by source and participant and was provided uncurated.

Comment on this clone: The specificity of this receptor is unknown. It has no much larger one-base neighbor in the sample; base qualities were not kept.

Enrolling through a virtual design, the prospective study's participants ranged in age from roughly 18 to 89 years and lived across 24 United States geographic areas. Cohort assignment in the prospective study relied on participant-reported clinical history from a screening survey and a study questionnaire. Each participant in the prospective study had whole blood, serum and a nasopharyngeal or oropharyngeal swab collected by mobile phlebotomists. Additional blood draws and questionnaires over an approximately two-month period could optionally be provided by prospective study participants. Prospective study blood samples were shipped either frozen or at room temperature before DNA extraction. The immunoSEQ Assay, a bias-controlled multiplex PCR, was used to amplify TCRbeta CDR3 regions from genomic DNA. As for how the authors treated the data: The number of nucleated cells in each sample was estimated by amplification of reference gene primers within the assay. To quantify the absolute abundance of each unique TCRbeta CDR3 rearrangement, sequence reads were collapsed and filtered. For each sample, productive Simpson clonality was calculated as the square root of Simpson's diversity index across productive rearrangements. TCRdb took over this immuneACCESS table, retaining in-frame rearrangements with V and J assigned. Such tables are incomplete; in checked studies, under half of the missing clones stem from an unresolved V gene, and the remainder is unexplained. That table is the source of V, J and clone size, and D and trimming were worked out from the DNA. For this sample the table gives more than 200,000 clones, of which nearly 90% were detected only once. In total, the top ten clones hold roughly 4% of the sample.

Sequences were obtained from PBMCs or T cells enriched from blood (not recorded which). The receptor was derived from a woman aged 25 to 39 with acute COVID-19.

CDR3 sequence: CASSLVRQSGANVLTF. The sequence in DNA is TGTGCCAGCAGCTTAGTCAGGCAGTCTGGGGCCAACGTCCTGACTTTC. The chain couples TRBV7-8 to TRBJ2-6; the D gene assignment is ambiguous. V is cut by 1 base and J by 1 base, and the space between the germline ends is 8 bases. From the cysteine through the phenylalanine, the CDR3 covers 16 amino acids. Just the 48-base CDR3 DNA is kept, in frame starting at base 1. CDR1 SGHVS and CDR2 FQNEAQ were looked up in the germline V gene.